This TCR beta chain was profiled in a study of blood T cells in healthy people across ages. Findings and caveats of the study: Long-lived and aged donors differed, with more naive CD4+ cells and higher diversity in the long-lived. The study lacked donor CMV status, which possibly confounded expanded clonotype changes.

The use of a sample-barcoded 5' primer and a J-beta primer mix characterized a second PCR of about 6 to 11 cycles. A single record per CDR3 protein comes from TCRdb applying MiXCR to the 5' RACE reads. The sample shows 1.5 million or so distinct CDR3 sequences, about 42% of them seen only once. The CDR3 runs 14 residues. Germline CDR1 and CDR2: MNHEY and SVGAGI. V gave up 7 bases and J gave up 8 bases, with 18 bases separating them. On this clonotype itself: What it binds is not known.

This TCR came from a woman younger than 30 in good health. Sequenced input: blood. This sequence joins TRBV6-5 and TRBJ2-1, with a weak D call TRBD1 (5 bases). The CDR3 protein is CASMAPGKGYEQFF. CDR3 bases: TGTGCCAGCATGGCTCCAGGGAAGGGGTATGAGCAGTTCTTC.